This T cell receptor (beta chain) was recovered during a study of blood T cell repertoires in COVID-19. Produced via immunoSEQ multiplex PCR; TCRdb's table is partial and in-frame only. The sample shows roughly 250,000 clones, roughly nine tenths of them seen only once. Sequencing used PBMCs or T cells enriched from blood (not recorded which). The source of this sequence is a young woman who had recovered from COVID-19.

The CDR3 protein is CASSLEDTEAFF. DNA for the CDR3: TGTGCCAGCAGCTTAGAGGACACTGAAGCTTTCTTT. The V and J genes are TRBV5-6 and TRBJ1-1; D ambiguous. This CDR3 is 12 amino acids long. Germline CDR1 is SGHDT and CDR2 is YYEEEE. Between the trimmed V and J ends, which lost 2 bases and 3 bases, there was a span of 5 bases.